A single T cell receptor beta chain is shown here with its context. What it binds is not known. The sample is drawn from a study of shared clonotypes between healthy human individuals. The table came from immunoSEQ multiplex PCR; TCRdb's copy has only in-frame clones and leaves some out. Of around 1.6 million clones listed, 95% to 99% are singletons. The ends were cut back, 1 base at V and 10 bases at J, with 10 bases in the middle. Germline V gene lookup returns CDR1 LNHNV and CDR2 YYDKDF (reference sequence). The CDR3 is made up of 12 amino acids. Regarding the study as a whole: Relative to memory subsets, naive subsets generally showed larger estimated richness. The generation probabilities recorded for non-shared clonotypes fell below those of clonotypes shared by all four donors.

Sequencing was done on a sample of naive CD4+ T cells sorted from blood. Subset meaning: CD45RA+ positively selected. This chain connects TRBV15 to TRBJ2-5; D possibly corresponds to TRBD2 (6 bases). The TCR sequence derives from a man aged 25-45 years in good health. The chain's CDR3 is CATSRVRGNQYF. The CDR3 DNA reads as TGTGCCACCAGCAGAGTCCGCGGGAACCAGTACTTC. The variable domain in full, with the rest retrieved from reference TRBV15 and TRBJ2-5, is DAMVIQNPRYQVTQFGKPVTLSCSQTLNHNVMYWYQQKSSQAPKLLFHYYDKDFNNEADTPDNFQSRRPNTSFCFLDIRSPGLGDTAMYLCATSRVRGNQYFGPGTRLLVL.